The 32 T cell receptor beta chains below come from one sample, sequenced in a study of T cell responses to AZD1222 COVID-19 vaccine. The protocol was immunoSEQ multiplex PCR, while the TCRdb copy is restricted to in-frame clones and leaves out a portion. The sample lists about 85,000 clones; about 86% were seen once. The starting material was peripheral blood, obtained on day 0 of AZD1222 vaccination. Receptors were obtained from an adult in good health.

This chain uses TRBV7-2 with TRBJ2-7, with no clear D. The CDR3 covers 14 residues. The V and J ends lost 5 bases and 3 bases respectively, with 14 bases between them. CDR1 and CDR2 (germline): SGHTA, FQGNSA. CDR3 DNA: TGTGCCAGCAGCCCCATGGGCTACCGCTACGAGCAGTACTTC. Its protein product is CASSPMGYRYEQYF.

This clone came up once. The CDR3 spells CASSPAQGLPYF. The DNA for the CDR3 is TGTGCCAGCAGTCCAGCCCAGGGTTTACCGTACTTC. The chain employs TRBV12-3 or TRBV12-4 and TRBJ2-4, with D tentatively TRBD1 (5 bases). The CDR3 spans 12 residues. Trimming removed 5 bases from V and 15 bases from J, with 17 bases in between.

V is TRBV7-9 and J is TRBJ1-4, with 7 bases matching TRBD1. V was pared by 4 bases and J by 4 bases, with 3 bases of the junction left unmatched. Germline CDR1 and CDR2: SEHNR and FQNEAQ (reference sequence). There are 14 residues in the CDR3. CDR3 DNA sequence: TGTGCCAGCAGCTCGACAGGGATTAATGAAAAACTGTTTTTT. Translation: CASSSTGINEKLFF.

The V gene is TRBV6-2 or TRBV6-3, the J gene TRBJ2-7, with 10 positions matching TRBD2. This CDR3 is 15 amino acids long. Germline V CDR1 and CDR2: MNHEY, SVGEGT. Unmatched junction bases numbered 5, after V lost 2 bases and J lost 4 bases. CDR3 in amino acids: CASSYTASGSYEQYF. As DNA, the CDR3 is TGTGCCAGCAGTTACACGGCTAGCGGGAGTTACGAGCAGTACTTC.

V usage is TRBV21-1 and J usage is TRBJ1-2; the DNA was not compared with TRBD1, the D call given in the table. TRBV21-1 is reported as a pseudogene. This CDR3 has 12 amino acids. Here the CDR3 DNA reads TGTGCCAGCAGTACCGGGACAAATGGCTACACCTTC. Translated: CASSTGTNGYTF.

The genes are TRBV19 and TRBJ2-7; D is uncertain. Germline-derived CDR1 and CDR2 are LNHDA and SQIVND (reference sequence). V was shortened by 8 bases and J by 4 bases, with 18 bases between the two germline ends. The CDR3 consists of 14 residues. The CDR3 nucleotides are TGTGCCAGTTCTGCCCCGGGCAACTTTTACGAGCAGTACTTC. Translating gives CASSAPGNFYEQYF.

The genes are TRBV9 and TRBJ2-2; 10 bases line up with TRBD2. Trimming at V came to 4 bases and at J to 5 bases, leaving 14 bases not matched to a gene. Germline loops: CDR1 SGDLS, CDR2 YYNGEE. The length of the CDR3 is 18 residues. CDR3 sequence reads: CASSPGRLAGVWTGELFF. In DNA form, the CDR3 reads TGTGCCAGCAGCCCGGGGCGGCTAGCGGGAGTTTGGACCGGGGAGCTGTTTTTT.

This clone is a singleton in its sample. The rearrangement joins TRBV19 to TRBJ1-6; D is perhaps TRBD1 (5 bases). V shed 5 bases and J shed 4 bases, with 6 bases lying between them. Germline values: CDR1 LNHDA, CDR2 SQIVND (reference sequence). The CDR3 runs 13 residues. Here the CDR3 reads CASSRQYNSPLHF. The CDR3, as DNA: TGTGCCAGTAGTCGACAGTATAATTCACCCCTCCACTTT.

Note on this clone: This specimen includes other DNA sequences encoding the same CDR3. The rearrangement uses TRBV5-5 and TRBJ1-5, with D possibly TRBD1 on 5 matching bases. Germline V gene data show CDR1 as SGHKS and CDR2 as YYEKEE (reference sequence). V lost 0 bases, J lost 4 bases, and 8 bases lay in between. This CDR3 region has 14 residues. CDR3 sequence (DNA): TGTGCCAGCAGCTTGGAAGCAGGGAATCAGCCCCAGCATTTT. Encoded protein: CASSLEAGNQPQHF.

The V gene is TRBV3-1 (or the pseudogene TRBV3-2), the J gene TRBJ2-3; tentatively, D is TRBD1 (6 bases). The CDR3 runs 16 residues. The V gene's germline CDR1 is LGHDT and CDR2 YNNKEL (reference sequence). V gave up 4 bases and J gave up 5 bases, with 19 bases separating them. CDR3 region: CASSPLSTGPGDTQYF. The CDR3 DNA is TGTGCCAGCAGCCCCCTCTCTACAGGGCCCGGAGATACGCAGTATTTT.

The CDR3 coding sequence is TGTGCCAGCAGCTCCGGACAGACCTCTGGAAACACCATATATTTT. Its translation is CASSSGQTSGNTIYF. The chain uses TRBV9 and TRBJ1-3; the D gene is possibly TRBD1 (6 bases). CDR1 and CDR2 (germline): SGDLS, YYNGEE. Trimming cost V 4 bases and J 0 bases, with 11 bases left between them. CDR3 length: 15 residues.

The rearrangement uses TRBV20-1 and TRBJ2-7, with 11 bases identical to TRBD2. CDR3 length equals 17 residues. Trimming at V came to 3 bases and at J to 3 bases, leaving 13 bases not matched to a gene. From germline, CDR1 is DFQATT and CDR2 SNEGSKA (reference sequence). CDR3 amino acids: CSASSVWSLAGGYEQYF. The CDR3 DNA follows: TGCAGTGCTAGTTCGGTATGGTCGCTAGCGGGAGGCTACGAGCAGTACTTC.

This chain joins TRBV5-6 and TRBJ2-5, with 9 nucleotides matching TRBD2. Looked up from germline, CDR1 is SGHDT and CDR2 is YYEEEE. The CDR3 is made up of 16 amino acids. Trimming at V came to 0 bases and at J to 5 bases, leaving 8 bases not matched to a gene. In nucleotides, the CDR3 is TGTGCCAGCAGCTTGGAGTTCGGCGGGGGGGCGGAGACCCAGTACTTC. It translates to CASSLEFGGGAETQYF.

This clone has a single count. This chain links TRBV7-2 with TRBJ1-5; 9 bases fit TRBD1. The CDR3 is made up of 15 amino acids. Germline CDR1 SGHTA, CDR2 FQGNSA. The J segment lost 6 bases and the V segment lost 1 base, leaving 4 bases of the junction unmatched. CDR3 region: CASSLGDRVGQPQHF. Here the CDR3 DNA reads TGTGCCAGCAGCTTAGGGGACAGGGTCGGTCAGCCCCAGCATTTT.

The gene calls are TRBV5-4 and TRBJ2-7; 9 bases line up with TRBD1. Germline CDR1 SGHNT, CDR2 YYREEE (reference sequence). The trim removed 4 bases at V and 4 bases at J, leaving 6 bases unmatched. This CDR3 comprises 14 residues. CDR3 sequence (DNA): TGTGCCAGCAGCCCCGGGGACAGGGCGTACGAGCAGTACTTC. This codes for CASSPGDRAYEQYF.

This clone was seen a single time. V gene TRBV5-1 combines with J gene TRBJ1-3; D remains ambiguous. The ends were cut back, 2 bases at V and 4 bases at J, with 7 bases in the middle. This CDR3 is built from 13 residues. Germline V gene data show CDR1 as SGHRS and CDR2 as YFSETQ. Here the CDR3 reads CASSLAVGNTIYF. The CDR3 DNA follows: TGCGCCAGCAGCTTAGCAGTAGGAAACACCATATATTTT.

The rearrangement joins TRBV10-3 to TRBJ2-5; D is perhaps TRBD1 (5 bases). V lost 6 bases and J 1 base, leaving 12 bases between the germline ends. CDR1 is ENHRY and CDR2 is SYGVKD in the germline V gene. CDR3 length equals 14 residues. Here the CDR3 reads CAISPTGSQETQYF. CDR3 nucleotides: TGTGCCATCAGCCCAACAGGATCCCAAGAGACCCAGTACTTC.

This clone was observed once. The V call is TRBV3-1 (or the pseudogene TRBV3-2), the J call TRBJ2-1; 9 nucleotides match TRBD1. Germline CDR1 LGHDT, CDR2 YNNKEL (reference sequence). Trimming took 3 bases from V and 6 from J; bases not matched to a gene: 6. CDR3 size: 15 residues. The CDR3 coding sequence is TGTGCCAGCAGCCAGGGACAGGGACTAACCAATGAGCAGTTCTTC. It is translated as CASSQGQGLTNEQFF.

This sequence joins TRBV7-8 and TRBJ1-1; D gene uncertain. The CDR3 extends over 14 amino acids. V was cut by 1 base and J by 1 base, with 7 bases left in between. Germline V gene sequence: CDR1 SGHVS, CDR2 FQNEAQ. DNA of the CDR3: TGTGCCAGCAGCTTAGTGGCTAGGAACACTGAAGCTTTCTTT. It translates to CASSLVARNTEAFF.

The sample holds one count of this clone. This sequence joins TRBV9 and TRBJ1-1; no clear D. V lost 2 bases and J 0 bases, leaving 5 bases between the germline ends. This CDR3 spans 13 amino acids. CDR1 and CDR2 (germline): SGDLS, YYNGEE. The DNA of the CDR3 is TGTGCCAGCAGCGTGACAATGAACACTGAAGCTTTCTTT. Translation: CASSVTMNTEAFF.

The rearrangement links TRBV12-3 or TRBV12-4 to TRBJ2-7, with 7 positions matching TRBD1. The V and J ends lost 9 bases and 0 bases, in that order; junction bases with no gene match: 5. The CDR3 is 13 residues long. For the CDR3, the DNA is TGTGCCAGTACACAGGGGAACTCCTACGAGCAGTACTTC. It codes for CASTQGNSYEQYF.

The rearrangement uses TRBV28 and TRBJ1-2, with D hard to call. V shed 5 bases and J shed 6 bases, with 19 bases lying between them. CDR1 and CDR2 from the germline V gene are MDHEN and SYDVKM. The CDR3 sequence is 15 residues long. CDR3 in amino acids: CASSPPNTGRDGYTF. The CDR3 nucleotides are TGTGCCAGCAGTCCGCCTAATACGGGGAGGGATGGCTACACCTTC.

The rearrangement links TRBV7-2 to TRBJ1-5; the D gene is possibly TRBD1 (6 bases). Per the germline V gene, CDR1 is SGHTA and CDR2 is FQGNSA. The CDR3 sequence is 14 residues long. Trimming removed 3 bases at V and 4 bases at J, with 10 bases between. CDR3 residues: CASSFRGANQPQHF. The CDR3 DNA reads TGTGCCAGCAGCTTTCGGGGGGCGAATCAGCCCCAGCATTTT.

The gene calls are TRBV7-9 and TRBJ1-1; D gene ambiguous. Looked up from germline, CDR1 is SEHNR and CDR2 is FQNEAQ (reference sequence). V dropped 6 bases and J dropped 0 bases, with 8 bases sitting between them. The CDR3 is made up of 13 amino acids. CDR3 protein: CASSRGLNTEAFF. The CDR3, as DNA: TGTGCCAGCAGTAGAGGGCTGAACACTGAAGCTTTCTTT.

This clone was picked up a small number of times. The J gene is TRBJ2-6, the V gene TRBV27; weak D call: TRBD1 (6 bases). The CDR3 consists of 15 residues. Per the germline V gene, CDR1 is MNHEY and CDR2 is SMNVEV (reference sequence). Trimming removed 7 bases at V and 2 bases at J, with 12 bases between. DNA for the CDR3: TGTGCCAGCACCCTACAGGGTACTGGGGCCAACGTCCTGACTTTC. Its protein is CASTLQGTGANVLTF.

The chain links TRBV18 to TRBJ1-2, with 10 bases lining up with TRBD1. CDR3 length equals 15 residues. Losses at the gene ends were 5 bases for V and 4 bases for J; bases not matched to a gene: 7. Germline CDR1 KGHSH, CDR2 LQKENI. CDR3 DNA sequence: TGTGCCAGCTCAGTGGGACAGGGGTTCGCCTATGGCTACACCTTC. Translated, it gives CASSVGQGFAYGYTF.

This chain links TRBV19 with TRBJ1-5, with TRBD1 matching over 9 bases. Germline V gene sequence: CDR1 LNHDA, CDR2 SQIVND (reference sequence). The J segment lost 7 bases and the V segment lost 8 bases, leaving 9 bases of the junction unmatched. The CDR3 covers 14 residues. CDR3: CASLGQGERQPQHF. In nucleotides, the CDR3 is TGTGCCAGTTTGGGACAGGGTGAGCGGCAGCCCCAGCATTTT.

The J gene is TRBJ2-7, the V gene TRBV6-5; D is perhaps TRBD1 (5 bases). Germline lookup yields CDR1 MNHEY and CDR2 SVGAGI. Between the trimmed V and J ends, which lost 6 bases and 0 bases, there was a span of 15 bases. The CDR3 runs 15 residues. CDR3 region: CASRRTSRDSYEQYF. Here the CDR3 DNA reads TGTGCCAGCAGGAGGACAAGCCGTGACTCCTACGAGCAGTACTTC.

The rearrangement links TRBV19 to TRBJ1-2; D remains ambiguous. Per the germline V gene, CDR1 is LNHDA and CDR2 is SQIVND (reference sequence). The CDR3 loop spans 13 amino acids. V was clipped by 8 bases and J by 2 bases, with 12 bases between them. Here the CDR3 DNA reads TGTGCCAGTCGGACCTTTTCGAACTATGGCTACACCTTC. Residues: CASRTFSNYGYTF.

The chain employs TRBV7-2 and TRBJ1-5; 10 bases are shared with TRBD1. This CDR3 has 16 amino acids. The germline CDR1 and CDR2 sequences are SGHTA and FQGNSA. V lost 2 bases to trimming and J lost 2 bases; unmatched junction nucleotides: 3. This CDR3 is CASSLPDRGGNQPQHF. The CDR3, as DNA: TGTGCCAGCAGCTTACCGGACAGGGGGGGCAATCAGCCCCAGCATTTT.

In the case of this clone: Other nucleotide sequences from this sample produce the same CDR3. The rearrangement links TRBV19 to TRBJ1-4; D is uncertain. Per the germline V gene, CDR1 is LNHDA and CDR2 is SQIVND (reference sequence). V lost 5 bases to trimming and J lost 0 bases, with 10 bases between them. The CDR3 is 15 residues long. In DNA form, the CDR3 reads TGTGCCAGTAGTTCTCGATCAGCAACTAATGAAAAACTGTTTTTT. Translation gives CASSSRSATNEKLFF.

The rearrangement uses TRBV28 and TRBJ2-3; D may match TRBD1 or TRBD2 (5 bases each). Germline CDR1 MDHEN, CDR2 SYDVKM. V lost 8 bases and J 3 bases, leaving 15 bases between the germline ends. CDR3 length: 14 amino acids. The CDR3 nucleotides are TGTGCCAGCGGAGGCGGATCAGGGACAGATACGCAGTATTTT. It encodes CASGGGSGTDTQYF.